This T cell receptor beta chain was recorded in a study of identical twins. One entry per CDR3 protein, called by TCRdb with MiXCR from the 5' RACE reads. The sample carries some 230,000 distinct CDR3 sequences, roughly 7.1% recorded once. The V segment lost 3 bases and the J segment 5 bases; nucleotides outside the gene matches: 4. This CDR3 comprises 15 residues. This clonotype was recorded at least ten times. These same data were also listed under a study on T cells expressing NK-cell markers.

This TCR came from a woman between 18 and 29 years old in good health. V and J are TRBV12-3 or TRBV12-4 and TRBJ2-5, with 12 bases lining up with TRBD1. The sample comprised CD8+ T cells sorted from blood. The CDR3 nucleotides read TGTGCCAGCAGTTTGGGGACAGGGGGCTTGGAGACCCAGTACTTC. Its protein product is CASSLGTGGLETQYF.